This T cell receptor (beta chain) is from a study of control samples from healthy donors and cancer patients. This clone was counted a single time. The protocol was immunoSEQ multiplex PCR, while the TCRdb copy is restricted to in-frame clones and leaves out a portion. This table holds some 210,000 clones, 91% found once. The CDR3 covers 15 residues. V lost 0 bases to trimming and J lost 3 bases, with 9 bases between them. The germline gives CDR1 ENHRY, CDR2 SYGVKD. The sequenced sample consisted of blood. This sequence joins TRBV10-3 and TRBJ1-5, with TRBD1 as a possible D gene (5 bases). The sequence came from a man aged 30 to 39 in good health. The CDR3 DNA reads as TGTGCCATCAGTGAGTCGATGGACAACAATCAGCCCCAGCATTTT. As protein: CAISESMDNNQPQHF.